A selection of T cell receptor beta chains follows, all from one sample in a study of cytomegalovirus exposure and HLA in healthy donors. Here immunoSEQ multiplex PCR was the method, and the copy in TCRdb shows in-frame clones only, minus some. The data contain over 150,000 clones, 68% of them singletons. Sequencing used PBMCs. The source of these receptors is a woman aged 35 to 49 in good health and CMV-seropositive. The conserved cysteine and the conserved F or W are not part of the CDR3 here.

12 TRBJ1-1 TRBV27 ASSLGGGNTEAF
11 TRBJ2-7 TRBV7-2 ASSLFTGNEQY
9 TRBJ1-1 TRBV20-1 SAKGVTEAF
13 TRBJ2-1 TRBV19 ASRQTEVSYNEQF
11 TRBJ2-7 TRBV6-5 ASNGRVLYEQY
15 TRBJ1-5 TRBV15 ATSPPKAGGSNQPQH
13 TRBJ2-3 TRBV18 ASSPLGQGGDTQY
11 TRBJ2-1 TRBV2 ASMGLAPNEQF
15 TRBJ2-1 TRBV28 ASITPTAGKSYNEQF
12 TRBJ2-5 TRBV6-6 ASSYSAGQETQY
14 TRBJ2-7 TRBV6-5 ASSYSPSGSQYEQY